Below, one TCR beta chain is given with its context. Its antigen is not identified. Combining a sample-barcoded 5' primer with a J-beta primer mix, a second PCR ran for 7 to 11 cycles. TCRdb re-called the 5' RACE reads through MiXCR, storing one row per CDR3 protein. The table has approximately 400,000 distinct CDR3 sequences, approximately 52% seen once. Samples each had at least 5 micrograms of total RNA extracted. These data are taken from a study of blood T cells in healthy people across ages. Whole-study context: With template switching, about one barcoded beta molecule was captured per two T cells. Study conclusions and caveats: Estimates of total diversity, which came from one million sequenced T cells, were considered to be underestimates. Because sorting was not performed, PBMCs prevented conclusive naive versus antigen-experienced comparison.

The CDR3 sequence is 14 residues long. Trimming took off 3 bases at V and 1 base at J, with 11 bases between the two ends. Germline V gene data show CDR1 as DFQATT and CDR2 as SNEGSKA (reference sequence). The sequence derives from a man aged 60-69 years in good health. Sequenced material: blood. V and J are TRBV20-1 and TRBJ2-3; D may be TRBD1 (6 bases). This CDR3 reads CSASPSGGTDTQYF. The CDR3 bases are TGCAGTGCTAGCCCATCAGGGGGCACAGATACGCAGTATTTT.